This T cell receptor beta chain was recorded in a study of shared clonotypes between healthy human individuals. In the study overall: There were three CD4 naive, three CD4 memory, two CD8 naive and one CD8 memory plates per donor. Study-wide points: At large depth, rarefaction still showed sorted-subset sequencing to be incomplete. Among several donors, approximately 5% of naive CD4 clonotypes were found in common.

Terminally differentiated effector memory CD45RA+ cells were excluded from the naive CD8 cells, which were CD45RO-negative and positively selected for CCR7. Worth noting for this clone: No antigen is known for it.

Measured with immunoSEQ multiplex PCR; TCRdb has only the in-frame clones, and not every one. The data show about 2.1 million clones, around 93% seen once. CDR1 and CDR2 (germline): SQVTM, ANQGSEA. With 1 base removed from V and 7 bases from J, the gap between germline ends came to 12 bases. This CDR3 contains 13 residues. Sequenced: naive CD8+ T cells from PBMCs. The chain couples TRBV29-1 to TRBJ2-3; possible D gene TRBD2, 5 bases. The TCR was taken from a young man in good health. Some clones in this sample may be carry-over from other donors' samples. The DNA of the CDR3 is TGCAGCGTTGAAGGGGGAGTTGGTAATACGCAGTATTTT. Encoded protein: CSVEGGVGNTQYF.